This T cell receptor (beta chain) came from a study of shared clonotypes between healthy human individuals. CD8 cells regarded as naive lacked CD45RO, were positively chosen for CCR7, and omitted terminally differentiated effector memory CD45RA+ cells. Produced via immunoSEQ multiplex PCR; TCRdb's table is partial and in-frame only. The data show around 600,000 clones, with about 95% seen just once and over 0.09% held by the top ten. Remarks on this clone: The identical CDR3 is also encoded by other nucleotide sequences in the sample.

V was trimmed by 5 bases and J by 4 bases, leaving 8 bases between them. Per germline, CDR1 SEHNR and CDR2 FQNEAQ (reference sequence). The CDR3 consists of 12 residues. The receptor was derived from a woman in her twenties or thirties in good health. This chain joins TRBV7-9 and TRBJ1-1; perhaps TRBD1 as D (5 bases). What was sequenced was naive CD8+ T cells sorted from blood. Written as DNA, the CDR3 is TGTGCCAGCAGCCCCGGGGGCACTGAAGCTTTCTTT. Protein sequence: CASSPGGTEAFF.